These 26 T cell receptor beta chains came from one sample sequenced in a study of blood T cell repertoires in COVID-19. The protocol was immunoSEQ multiplex PCR, while the TCRdb copy is restricted to in-frame clones and leaves out a portion. The sample comprises about 59,000 clones, about four fifths of which are singletons, and approximately 3.6% rests with the top ten. Input material: peripheral blood. These receptors were collected from a woman of 80 years or more with acute or convalescent COVID-19.

The chain joins TRBV28 to TRBJ1-5; D remains unclear. Trimming left V 1 base short and J 7 bases short, with 17 bases between. The germline gives CDR1 MDHEN, CDR2 SYDVKM. CDR3 size: 16 residues. The CDR3 DNA is TGTGCCAGCAGTTTATCCTCGTCGGGGTGGGGACAGCCCCAGCATTTT. It codes for CASSLSSSGWGQPQHF.

The chain is built from TRBV7-2 and TRBJ1-6; D remains unclear. Trimming stripped 5 bases from V and 15 bases from J, with 17 bases between. The length of the CDR3 is 13 residues. Per the germline V gene, CDR1 is SGHTA and CDR2 is FQGNSA. This CDR3 is CASSLPAARVLHF. The CDR3 nucleotides read TGTGCCAGCAGCCTGCCGGCGGCCCGAGTCCTCCACTTT.

This clone showed up just once. V gene TRBV15 combines with J gene TRBJ1-4, with 9 bases aligning to TRBD1. The CDR3 loop spans 17 amino acids. CDR1 is LNHNV and CDR2 is YYDKDF in the germline V gene (reference sequence). Unmatched junction bases numbered 18, after V lost 5 bases and J lost 11 bases. This CDR3 is CATSLGQGLGVGDKLFF. The CDR3 DNA is TGTGCCACCAGCTTGGGACAGGGATTGGGAGTGGGCGATAAACTGTTTTTT.

The chain uses TRBV27 and TRBJ2-1; D remains unclear. Trimming took 7 bases from V and 0 from J, leaving 13 bases between them. Germline V CDR1 and CDR2: MNHEY, SMNVEV (reference sequence). The CDR3 covers 15 residues. CDR3 in DNA: TGTGCCAGCACCCTTACTGTGCGCTCCTACAATGAGCAGTTCTTC. Protein sequence: CASTLTVRSYNEQFF.

V is TRBV5-4 and J is TRBJ2-1, with 10 nucleotides matching TRBD2. CDR3 length equals 14 residues. Losses at the gene ends were 4 bases for V and 6 bases for J; bases not matched to a gene: 4. Germline loops: CDR1 SGHNT, CDR2 YYREEE (reference sequence). CDR3 sequence (DNA): TGTGCCAGCAGCACATGGACTAGCGGCAATGAGCAGTTCTTC. Its translation: CASSTWTSGNEQFF.

The rearrangement uses TRBV5-1 and TRBJ2-1, with 7 bases aligning to TRBD2. Germline V lookup: CDR1 SGHRS, CDR2 YFSETQ. CDR3 length equals 14 residues. Trimming took 3 bases from V and 7 from J; bases not matched to a gene: 7. The chain's CDR3 is CASSSASGTNEQFF. The CDR3 DNA reads TGCGCCAGCAGCTCGGCTAGCGGCACGAATGAGCAGTTCTTC.

This clone was seen a handful of times. One junction end does not reproduce the germline sequence, and a read error may be involved. V usage is TRBV7-2 and J usage is TRBJ1-2; no firm D call. This CDR3 is 13 amino acids long. Germline CDR1 SGHTA, CDR2 FQGNSA. The DNA of the CDR3 is TGTGCCAGCAGCATAGCCCATTCCGGGGGCTACACCTTC. It yields the protein CASSIAHSGGYTF.

The chain employs TRBV18 and TRBJ1-1; weak D call: TRBD1 (5 bases). CDR1 and CDR2 (germline): KGHSH, LQKENI. Trimming left V 3 bases short and J 7 bases short, with 18 bases between. The CDR3 consists of 15 residues. CDR3 bases: TGTGCCAGCTCACCGTCGCGGGACCCAAGGGGTGAAGCTTTCTTT. This gives the protein CASSPSRDPRGEAFF.

This clone was found once. The chain links TRBV2 to TRBJ1-2; D unresolved. Germline CDR1 SNHLY, CDR2 FYNNEI. V was pared by 4 bases and J by 0 bases, with 9 bases between. This CDR3 is 14 amino acids long. The CDR3 here is CASSVVSSNYGYTF. CDR3 in DNA: TGTGCCAGCAGTGTGGTCAGTTCTAACTATGGCTACACCTTC.

The V call is TRBV12-3 or TRBV12-4, the J call TRBJ2-7; D is unclear. The germline V and J ends were trimmed by 4 bases and 2 bases, with 6 bases remaining between them. The CDR3 length is 12 residues. The CDR3 region is CASSWSTYEQYF. CDR3 coding DNA: TGTGCCAGCAGTTGGTCTACCTACGAGCAGTACTTC.

This chain links TRBV7-7 with TRBJ2-5; 8 bases match TRBD1. The CDR3 runs to 17 residues. J was trimmed by 5 bases and V by 1 base; bases with no gene match: 12. Per germline, CDR1 SSHAT and CDR2 FNYEAQ (reference sequence). The CDR3 nucleotides are TGTGCCAGCAGCTTAGTTCGCGTTCAGGGGGCAGGGGAGACCCAGTACTTC. Translating it yields CASSLVRVQGAGETQYF.

This CDR3 is CASSWSAEPQHF. The DNA for the CDR3 is TGTGCCAGCAGCTGGAGTGCGGAGCCCCAGCATTTT. This chain joins TRBV7-9 and TRBJ1-5; no firm D call. V was pared by 4 bases and J by 8 bases, with 9 bases between. CDR1 is SEHNR and CDR2 is FQNEAQ in the germline V gene (reference sequence). This CDR3 comprises 12 residues.

The rearrangement joins TRBV6-5 to TRBJ1-2; TRBD1 matches at 7 bases. The CDR3 loop spans 15 amino acids. The germline V gene has CDR1 MNHEY and CDR2 SVGAGI. V was clipped by 6 bases and J by 4 bases; unmatched bases: 11. The CDR3 region is CASRKDRTTFYGYTF. DNA of the CDR3: TGTGCCAGCAGGAAGGACAGGACTACCTTCTATGGCTACACCTTC.

V is TRBV6-2 or TRBV6-3 and J is TRBJ2-1, with TRBD2 identical over 7 bases. V lost 3 bases to trimming and J lost 4 bases; unmatched junction nucleotides: 6. The germline V gene has CDR1 MNHEY and CDR2 SVGEGT. CDR3 size: 15 residues. CDR3 sequence: CASSYRASGYNEQFF. CDR3 nucleotide sequence: TGTGCCAGCAGTTATCGGGCTAGCGGATACAATGAGCAGTTCTTC.

This clone was counted a single time. This chain connects TRBV10-2 to TRBJ1-5, with D hard to call. The CDR3 spans 14 residues. Trimming removed 0 bases from V and 7 bases from J, with 10 bases in between. Germline V gene sequence: CDR1 WSHSY, CDR2 SAAADI. As DNA, the CDR3 is TGCGCCAGCAGTGAGTCGGCACCGTGGCAGCCCCAGCATTTT. Its protein product is CASSESAPWQPQHF.

The chain has TRBV3-1 (or the pseudogene TRBV3-2) and TRBJ1-2; D uncertain. The V gene's germline CDR1 is LGHDT and CDR2 YNNKEL (reference sequence). This CDR3 has 13 residues. Trimming pared 0 bases from V and 4 bases from J, leaving 6 bases between. DNA for the CDR3: TGTGCCAGCAGCCAAGACAGGTCCTATGGCTACACCTTC. Encoded protein: CASSQDRSYGYTF.

This clone was seen a handful of times. The V call is TRBV3-1 (or the pseudogene TRBV3-2), the J call TRBJ2-1, with 9 nucleotides matching TRBD2. The CDR3 spans 14 residues. V lost 3 bases and J lost 10; bases outside the gene matches: 7. The V gene's germline CDR1 is LGHDT and CDR2 YNNKEL (reference sequence). The DNA for the CDR3 is TGTGCCAGCAGCCAGGGTCGCGGGAGGGTAGAGCAGTTCTTC. Protein sequence: CASSQGRGRVEQFF.

CDR3 residues: CASSQTTSGEGNEQYF. The CDR3 region has the DNA TGTGCCAGCAGCCAAACAACTAGCGGGGAGGGCAACGAGCAGTACTTC. The chain links TRBV7-9 to TRBJ2-7, with 10 bases identical to TRBD2. Germline V gives CDR1 SEHNR, CDR2 FQNEAQ (reference sequence). V gave up 5 bases and J gave up 5 bases; unmatched junction bases: 12. The CDR3 totals 16 residues.

The chain is built from TRBV14 and TRBJ2-2; tentative D call: TRBD1 (5 bases). CDR3 length equals 14 residues. CDR1 is SGHDN and CDR2 is FVKESK in the germline V gene. V was shortened by 1 base and J by 8 bases, with 11 bases between the two germline ends. The CDR3 protein is CASSQAQVGGELFF. CDR3 nucleotides: TGTGCCAGCAGCCAAGCACAGGTGGGAGGGGAGCTGTTTTTT.

The CDR3 sequence is CASSQFRQGPGELFF. The CDR3 bases are TGCGCCAGCAGCCAATTCCGACAGGGCCCCGGGGAGCTGTTTTTT. This chain joins TRBV4-3 and TRBJ2-2, with 7 bases that match TRBD1. With 2 bases clipped from V and 6 bases from J, the junction kept 6 bases outside the gene matches. There are 15 residues in the CDR3. Per germline, CDR1 LGHNA and CDR2 YSLEER.

This clone has just a few counts. The V gene is TRBV2, the J gene TRBJ2-5; D ambiguous. There are 11 residues in the CDR3. V lost 6 bases and J lost 7, with 9 bases in between. CDR1 is SNHLY and CDR2 is FYNNEI in the germline V gene. For the CDR3, the DNA is TGTGCCAGCAGCTCAAGCTGGACCCAGTACTTC. This translates into CASSSSWTQYF.

The V call is TRBV2, the J call TRBJ1-6, with D tentatively TRBD1 (5 bases). This CDR3 contains 13 residues. Trimming took off 6 bases at V and 8 bases at J, with 11 bases between the two ends. Germline CDR1 SNHLY, CDR2 FYNNEI. The CDR3 region is CASRISRDSPLHF. In DNA, the CDR3 is TGTGCCAGCAGGATTAGCAGGGATTCACCCCTCCACTTT.

The rearrangement links TRBV30 to TRBJ2-7; D might be TRBD1 (5 bases). V was shortened by 2 bases and J by 4 bases, with 9 bases between the two germline ends. Germline V gives CDR1 GTSNPN, CDR2 SVGIG (reference sequence). This CDR3 spans 12 amino acids. In nucleotides, the CDR3 is TGTGCCTGGAGTATACAGGTATACGAGCAGTACTTC. Amino acid sequence: CAWSIQVYEQYF.

The rearrangement joins TRBV28 to TRBJ2-7; 12 nucleotides align to TRBD2. This CDR3 region has 14 residues. Trimming took 7 bases from V and 3 from J; bases not matched to a gene: 4. Germline lookup yields CDR1 MDHEN and CDR2 SYDVKM. The CDR3 DNA is TGTGCCAGCAACCTGGGACTAGCGGGCTACGAGCAGTACTTC. Translating it yields CASNLGLAGYEQYF.

The chain recombines TRBV19 with TRBJ2-1, with a possible D match to TRBD2 (6 bases). There are 15 residues in the CDR3. Germline V gene lookup returns CDR1 LNHDA and CDR2 SQIVND (reference sequence). V was trimmed by 4 bases and J by 9 bases, leaving 19 bases between them. The CDR3: CASSREGDWGVEQFF. The DNA for the CDR3 is TGTGCCAGTAGTAGAGAAGGGGATTGGGGGGTTGAGCAGTTCTTC.

This chain uses TRBV19 with TRBJ2-7, with TRBD1 matching over 7 bases. Germline-derived CDR1 and CDR2 are LNHDA and SQIVND (reference sequence). V was pared by 4 bases and J by 0 bases, with 6 bases of the junction left unmatched. The CDR3 loop spans 15 amino acids. The CDR3 is CASSTFRDSSYEQYF. The CDR3 DNA sequence: TGTGCCAGTAGTACCTTCCGGGACAGCTCCTACGAGCAGTACTTC.